This is a list of T cell receptor beta chains from one sample in a study of T cells in Graves' hyperthyroidism and ophthalmopathy. TCRdb ran MiXCR on the multiplex PCR reads and lists one entry per CDR3 protein. The sample holds under 550,000 distinct CDR3 sequences, roughly 13% seen once. The specimen sequenced was blood. The origin of the receptors is a woman aged 18-35 years with Graves' hyperthyroidism. CDR3s include the opening cysteine and the closing phenylalanine or tryptophan. The order of the fields is CDR3 DNA, CDR3 protein, D gene, V gene, clone size, J gene. D genes are given only for firm matches. Only part of the rows carry a size: once, few, many, or a class if the clone is expanded.

cdr3_nt: TGTGCCAGCAGCGAGGGGGGTCCCTACGAGCAGTACTTC
cdr3_aa: CASSEGGPYEQYF
d_call: NA
v_call: TRBV9
clone_size: few
j_call: TRBJ2-7

cdr3_nt: TGTGCCAGCAGCCAAGATTTGGCGGGGCAGAAGAGAAACACCATATATTTT
cdr3_aa: CASSQDLAGQKRNTIYF
d_call: NA
v_call: TRBV14
clone_size: once
j_call: TRBJ1-3

cdr3_nt: TGTGCCAGCAGCTTGGAGGGGGGTACCGGTCAGCCCCAGCATTTT
cdr3_aa: CASSLEGGTGQPQHF
d_call: NA
v_call: TRBV5-8
clone_size: many
j_call: TRBJ1-5

cdr3_nt: TGTGCCAGCAGCTTAAAGGGGGGTCCCTACGAGCAGTACTTC
cdr3_aa: CASSLKGGPYEQYF
d_call: NA
v_call: TRBV7-3
clone_size: NA
j_call: TRBJ2-7

cdr3_nt: TGCGCCAGCAGCCGACCCGGGGCGGGAGGGCCGAATGAGCAGTTCTTC
cdr3_aa: CASSRPGAGGPNEQFF
d_call: TRBD2
v_call: TRBV5-1
clone_size: many
j_call: TRBJ2-1

cdr3_nt: TGCAGTGCTAGTCCATGGGGAGGGCAAGAGACCCAGTACTTC
cdr3_aa: CSASPWGGQETQYF
d_call: TRBD2
v_call: TRBV20-1
clone_size: many
j_call: TRBJ2-5

cdr3_nt: TGTGCCACCAGTGATACCGCTGACAGGGACACAGATACGCAGTATTTT
cdr3_aa: CATSDTADRDTDTQYF
d_call: TRBD1
v_call: TRBV24-1
clone_size: few
j_call: TRBJ2-3

cdr3_nt: TGTGCCATCAGTGTTGAAAAACTGTTTTTT
cdr3_aa: CAISVEKLFF
d_call: NA
v_call: TRBV10-3
clone_size: NA
j_call: TRBJ1-4

cdr3_nt: TGTGCCAGCAGCCCCTGGGTGGCCGGGACTAGCGGGAGATCGGGCCAAGAGACCCAGTACTTC
cdr3_aa: CASSPWVAGTSGRSGQETQYF
d_call: TRBD2
v_call: TRBV7-2
clone_size: many
j_call: TRBJ2-5

cdr3_nt: TGTGCCAGTAAGTTGGACTCCGGTCGGGAGACCCAGTACTTC
cdr3_aa: CASKLDSGRETQYF
d_call: NA
v_call: TRBV19
clone_size: many
j_call: TRBJ2-5

cdr3_nt: TGTGCCAGCACTATAGGACAGGGATCCTACGAGCAGTACTTC
cdr3_aa: CASTIGQGSYEQYF
d_call: TRBD1
v_call: TRBV6-2/TRBV6-3
clone_size: few
j_call: TRBJ2-7

cdr3_nt: TGTGCCAGCAGTTCCAGGGTCTCTGGAAACACCATATATTTT
cdr3_aa: CASSSRVSGNTIYF
d_call: NA
v_call: TRBV28
clone_size: many
j_call: TRBJ1-3

cdr3_nt: TGTGCCAGCAGTTCCGGGACTAGCGGGATTTATGAGCAGTTCTTC
cdr3_aa: CASSSGTSGIYEQFF
d_call: TRBD2
v_call: TRBV28
clone_size: many
j_call: TRBJ2-1

cdr3_nt: TGCAGCGTTGTGGGACTAGCGGGAGCCCTAGGGGCAGATACGCAGTATTTT
cdr3_aa: CSVVGLAGALGADTQYF
d_call: TRBD2
v_call: TRBV29-1
clone_size: NA
j_call: TRBJ2-3

cdr3_nt: TGTGCCACCGCCTTCTCGGAGGGGTTAGTAGGAGCTTTCTTT
cdr3_aa: CATAFSEGLVGAFF
d_call: NA
v_call: TRBV15
clone_size: NA
j_call: TRBJ1-1

cdr3_nt: TGCAGTGCTAGACGGGCCCACAATGAGCAGTTCTTC
cdr3_aa: CSARRAHNEQFF
d_call: NA
v_call: TRBV20-1
clone_size: many
j_call: TRBJ2-1

cdr3_nt: TGTGCCAGCAGCCTCGATCGGACAACTAAAGCTTTCTTT
cdr3_aa: CASSLDRTTKAFF
d_call: NA
v_call: TRBV7-3
clone_size: many
j_call: TRBJ1-1

cdr3_nt: TGTGCCAGCAGCGTAGTCGGGAGGGGTGGCGAGACCCAGTACTTC
cdr3_aa: CASSVVGRGGETQYF
d_call: TRBD2
v_call: TRBV9
clone_size: many
j_call: TRBJ2-5

cdr3_nt: TGCGCCAGCAGCCCCGCCGAGGGGGGGCACATAACCTACGAGCAGTACTTC
cdr3_aa: CASSPAEGGHITYEQYF
d_call: NA
v_call: TRBV5-1
clone_size: many
j_call: TRBJ2-7

cdr3_nt: TGTGCCTGGAGTAACACCGTCGGTGGAAACACCATATATTTT
cdr3_aa: CAWSNTVGGNTIYF
d_call: NA
v_call: TRBV30
clone_size: many
j_call: TRBJ1-3

cdr3_nt: TGTGCCAGCTCCACCAAGGCTGATTCACCCCTCCACTTT
cdr3_aa: CASSTKADSPLHF
d_call: NA
v_call: TRBV18
clone_size: many
j_call: TRBJ1-6

cdr3_nt: TGTGCCAGCAGGGGACCCGGGACTCTGAGCACAGATACGCAGTATTTT
cdr3_aa: CASRGPGTLSTDTQYF
d_call: NA
v_call: TRBV2
clone_size: many
j_call: TRBJ2-3

cdr3_nt: TGTGCCAGCAGATTGGGACAGGGGTGGCTGGGAGCTTTCTTT
cdr3_aa: CASRLGQGWLGAFF
d_call: TRBD1
v_call: TRBV12-3/TRBV12-4
clone_size: few
j_call: TRBJ1-1

cdr3_nt: TGTGCCAGCAGCTCCCGGACGGACTATGAGCAGTTCTTC
cdr3_aa: CASSSRTDYEQFF
d_call: NA
v_call: TRBV7-2
clone_size: many
j_call: TRBJ2-1

cdr3_nt: TGTGCCAGCAGCTACCTCAGGGGGGACTACGAGCAGTACTTC
cdr3_aa: CASSYLRGDYEQYF
d_call: NA
v_call: TRBV5-6
clone_size: NA
j_call: TRBJ2-7

cdr3_nt: TGTGCCAGCAGCTTTTCACTAGCGGGAGCGGGCGGGGAGCTGTTTTTT
cdr3_aa: CASSFSLAGAGGELFF
d_call: TRBD2
v_call: TRBV7-6
clone_size: NA
j_call: TRBJ2-2

cdr3_nt: TGTGCCAGCAGTTGGGTCACTAGCGGGAGCTCCTACAATGAGCAGTTCTTC
cdr3_aa: CASSWVTSGSSYNEQFF
d_call: TRBD2
v_call: TRBV27
clone_size: many
j_call: TRBJ2-1